A single sample gave rise to the 18 T cell receptor beta chains below, sequenced in a study of cytomegalovirus exposure and HLA in healthy donors. Both 60 Vbeta primers and 13 Jbeta primers went into the PCR. The repertoire was sequenced with immunoSEQ multiplex PCR; TCRdb's copy has only in-frame clones and lacks some. Among 220,000 or so clones listed, 65% to 75% were seen once. Sequenced: PBMCs. The receptor source for this set is a woman in her thirties in good health and CMV-seronegative.

V and J are TRBV6-1 and TRBJ2-2; 8 positions match TRBD2. Trimming took 11 bases from V and 1 from J; bases not matched to a gene: 9. Germline V gives CDR1 MNHNS, CDR2 SASEGT. The CDR3 contains 15 residues. The chain's CDR3 is CARVMLAGNTGELFF. The CDR3 nucleotides read TGTGCCCGCGTTATGCTAGCGGGGAACACCGGGGAGCTGTTTTTT.

This clone came up once. The chain is built from TRBV7-9 and TRBJ2-5; no firm D call. Judging by the DNA end, TRBJ2-7 fits better; the J call may be wrong. The length of the CDR3 is 11 residues. Per the germline V gene, CDR1 is SEHNR and CDR2 is FQNEAQ (reference sequence). The CDR3 reads CASSLNHEQYF. Here the CDR3 DNA reads TGTGCCAGCAGCTTAAACCACGAGCAGTACTTC.

The rearrangement links TRBV6-6 to TRBJ2-1, with 7 bases matching TRBD2. Germline V gene data show CDR1 as MNHNY and CDR2 as SVGAGI (reference sequence). The CDR3 is made up of 13 amino acids. The V and J ends lost 0 bases and 10 bases, in that order; junction bases with no gene match: 3. CDR3 DNA sequence: TGTGCCAGCAGTTACTCAAGGGAGGGCGAGCAGTTCTTC. Translating gives CASSYSREGEQFF.

This CDR3 reads CAWSVGSGGADTQYF. The CDR3 DNA is TGTGCCTGGAGCGTGGGTAGCGGGGGGGCAGATACGCAGTATTTT. The chain links TRBV30 to TRBJ2-3, with 11 bases that match TRBD2. This CDR3 region has 15 residues. V was pared by 3 bases and J by 4 bases, with 6 bases of the junction left unmatched. CDR1 and CDR2 from the germline V gene are GTSNPN and SVGIG (reference sequence).

The genes are TRBV5-5 and TRBJ1-2, with 10 bases identical to TRBD1. Trimming cost V 2 bases and J 6 bases; bases outside gene matches: 4. The CDR3 totals 14 residues. The germline CDR1 and CDR2 sequences are SGHKS and YYEKEE (reference sequence). The CDR3 coding sequence is TGTGCCAGCAGCTTTCAGGGACAGGGGAATGGCTACACCTTC. Translated, it gives CASSFQGQGNGYTF.

The genes are TRBV6-5 and TRBJ2-7, with D possibly TRBD1 on 6 matching bases. With 10 bases removed from V and 3 bases from J, the gap between germline ends came to 13 bases. Germline V gene data show CDR1 as MNHEY and CDR2 as SVGAGI. CDR3 size: 12 residues. CDR3 residues: CATIGDIYEQYF. The CDR3 coding sequence is TGTGCCACTATCGGGGACATCTACGAGCAGTACTTC.

The rearrangement joins TRBV2 to TRBJ1-2, with D unresolved. V was cut by 8 bases and J by 6 bases, with 7 bases left in between. Germline CDR1 reads SNHLY; CDR2 reads FYNNEI. There are 10 residues in the CDR3. CDR3 residues: CASGRNGYTF. CDR3 bases: TGTGCCAGCGGCAGAAATGGCTACACCTTC.

The chain joins TRBV6-5 to TRBJ1-4; D may be TRBD1 (5 bases). V gave up 6 bases and J gave up 7 bases, with 12 bases separating them. This CDR3 has 13 residues. Germline loops: CDR1 MNHEY, CDR2 SVGAGI. The CDR3 DNA reads TGTGCCAGCAGGCCCAGGGTGGTTGAAAAACTGTTTTTT. Translating gives CASRPRVVEKLFF.

In its sample, this clone was seen a few times. Mismatch with germline at one junction end may stem from a read error. This chain links TRBV7-9 with TRBJ1-2, with 9 nucleotides matching TRBD1. Germline CDR1 is SEHNR and CDR2 is FQNEAQ (reference sequence). The CDR3 loop spans 13 amino acids. This CDR3 is CSSTRQGGYGYTF. CDR3 nucleotides: TGTTCCAGCACCAGACAGGGGGGATATGGCTACACCTTC.

The chain employs TRBV27 and TRBJ2-2; D call uncertain. The germline V gene has CDR1 MNHEY and CDR2 SMNVEV (reference sequence). V lost 7 bases, J lost 1 base, and 10 bases lay in between. This CDR3 is 14 amino acids long. The CDR3 nucleotides read TGTGCCAGCAATTGGGCAGGGAACACCGGGGAGCTGTTTTTT. As protein: CASNWAGNTGELFF.

The rearrangement links TRBV2 to TRBJ1-2; unclear D gene. Germline values: CDR1 SNHLY, CDR2 FYNNEI. The CDR3 covers 13 residues. The V end was cut by 5 bases, the J end by 12 bases, with 19 bases between. CDR3 loop: CASSFGRGYENTF. The DNA for the CDR3 is TGTGCCAGCAGTTTTGGACGGGGATACGAGAACACCTTC.

The rearrangement joins TRBV4-1 to TRBJ2-1; 7 nucleotides align to TRBD1. From germline, CDR1 is MGHRA and CDR2 YSYEKL. The CDR3 loop spans 15 amino acids. Germline trimming cut 2 bases from V and 6 bases from J; bases unmatched to any gene: 7. For the CDR3, the DNA is TGCGCCAGCAGCCAATTCGGGACAGCGTTCAATGAGCAGTTCTTC. Translation: CASSQFGTAFNEQFF.

The DNA of the CDR3 is TGTGCCAGCAGTTTAAACAGTTTAAACTATGGCTACACCTTC. Translated: CASSLNSLNYGYTF. The chain employs TRBV27 and TRBJ1-2; D gene uncertain. V was trimmed by 2 bases and J by 2 bases, leaving 9 bases between them. Germline V gene lookup returns CDR1 MNHEY and CDR2 SMNVEV (reference sequence). The CDR3 covers 14 residues.

This clone occurred a few times. The V call is TRBV5-6, the J call TRBJ1-2, with D perhaps matching TRBD1 (5 bases). This CDR3 has 12 amino acids. Per germline, CDR1 SGHDT and CDR2 YYEEEE. V lost 4 bases and J lost 7, with 11 bases in between. The CDR3 DNA reads TGTGCCAGCAGCGTTCAGGGAGGTGGCTACACCTTC. This sequence encodes CASSVQGGGYTF. The full variable domain, its missing parts supplied by reference TRBV5-6 and TRBJ1-2, is DAGVTQSPTHLIKTRGQQVTLRCSPKSGHDTVSWYQQALGQGPQFIFQYYEEEERQRGNFPDRFSGHQFPNYSSELNVNALLLGDSALYLCASSVQGGGYTFGSGTRLTVV.

This rearrangement joins TRBV4-2 to TRBJ2-3; the D gene is possibly TRBD2 (6 bases). V shed 0 bases and J shed 3 bases, with 10 bases lying between them. The CDR3 contains 15 residues. CDR1 is LGHNA and CDR2 is YNFKEQ in the germline V gene. In DNA, the CDR3 is TGTGCCAGCAGCCAAGAAGGGAGCGGGACAGATACGCAGTATTTT. Protein product: CASSQEGSGTDTQYF.

The rearrangement joins TRBV27 to TRBJ2-5; maybe TRBD2 (6 bases). Germline V lookup: CDR1 MNHEY, CDR2 SMNVEV (reference sequence). Trimming stripped 4 bases from V and 5 bases from J, with 20 bases between. The CDR3 totals 16 residues. The chain's CDR3 is CASSYSGAGPVETQYF. CDR3 nucleotides: TGTGCCAGCAGTTATTCTGGGGCGGGGCCCGTGGAGACCCAGTACTTC.

This chain joins TRBV6-6 and TRBJ2-7; a possible D gene is TRBD1 (6 bases). Per germline, CDR1 MNHNY and CDR2 SVGAGI (reference sequence). This CDR3 is built from 14 residues. Trimming shortened V by 5 bases and J by 0 bases, and 11 bases separated the two germline ends. CDR3 region: CASSPQTGSYEQYF. CDR3 nucleotides: TGTGCCAGCAGTCCCCAGACAGGCTCCTACGAGCAGTACTTC.

This clone is a singleton in its sample. V is TRBV9 and J is TRBJ1-1, with D perhaps TRBD1 (5 bases). Looked up from germline, CDR1 is SGDLS and CDR2 is YYNGEE. CDR3 length: 15 amino acids. V was trimmed by 1 base and J by 3 bases, leaving 13 bases between them. CDR3: CASSVSGTGYTEAFF. The CDR3 nucleotides are TGTGCCAGCAGCGTATCAGGGACTGGGTACACTGAAGCTTTCTTT. The full variable domain, in which reference TRBV9 and TRBJ1-1 provide the parts outside the CDR3, is DSGVTQTPKHLITATGQRVTLRCSPRSGDLSVYWYQQSLDQGLQFLIQYYNGEERAKGNILERFSAQQFPDLHSELNLSSLELGDSALYFCASSVSGTGYTEAFFGQGTRLTVV.